This T cell receptor beta chain was sequenced in a study of cytomegalovirus exposure and HLA in healthy donors. The overall study: A preliminary data release comprised around 85 million unique TCRs obtained from HLA-typed donors. General study findings and limits: In an earlier analysis, most TCR beta V segments were productive about 87% or about 30% of the time. What a later analysis showed was that several of the most significant clusters appeared linked to common viral pathogens.

Regarding this clone: Antigen unknown.

This CDR3 comprises 18 residues. V was trimmed by 0 bases and J by 7 bases, leaving 25 bases between them. Per germline, CDR1 MGHRA and CDR2 YSYEKL. The PCR employed 60 Vbeta primers together with 13 Jbeta primers. Some clones are missing from TCRdb's copy, which holds only in-frame ones; the method was immunoSEQ multiplex PCR. This table has 100,000 to 150,000 clones, around 80% appearing once. Each donor was nominally healthy when sampled (though unrecorded immune exposures were likely). Sequencing input: PBMCs. The chain uses TRBV4-1 and TRBJ2-7, with D tentatively TRBD1 (5 bases). This TCR derives from a man aged 50-59 years in good health and CMV-seronegative. CDR3 amino acids: CASSQDVQGAHPPGEQYF. DNA for the CDR3: TGCGCCAGCAGCCAAGACGTTCAAGGGGCCCACCCGCCTGGGGAGCAGTACTTC.